This T cell receptor (beta chain) was identified in a study of tissue T cells after allogeneic stem cell transplantation. CDR1 SNHLY and CDR2 FYNGKV come from the germline V gene (reference sequence). Trimming at V came to 3 bases and at J to 1 base, leaving 7 bases not matched to a gene. The CDR3 is 16 residues long. Assay used: immunoSEQ multiplex PCR; TCRdb lists only in-frame clones, some missing. The sample includes 6,000 to 8,500 clones, around 50% of them seen just once. This clone was detected a few times. The antigen remains unidentified. These gene names are mouse names. The read halts 1 residue ahead of the CDR3 end, with the missing end drawn from the germline J gene. General observations from the study: Within patients, tissue anatomy strongly shaped TCR repertoire composition. Motif-based clustering found tissue-specific repertoire signatures shared across patients, though few clones were shared.

The time point is: mouse harvest day 7 after allogeneic transplant. Each mouse received 10^7 T-cell-depleted marrow cells plus 10^6 splenic CD5+ T cells by tail vein. Tissues came from B6→BALB/c major-mismatch GVHD mice at day 7 or 14. The TCR comes from a female BALB/c mouse given C57BL/6 T cells with graft-versus-host disease after an allogeneic hematopoietic cell transplant. Sequencing was carried out using lymph node tissue. V usage is TRBV3 and J usage is TRBJ2-7, with 9 bases aligning to TRBD1. Partial CDR3 DNA: TGTGCCAGCAGCTTCCCTCCGGGACAGGGTTCCTATGAACAGTAC. It encodes CASSFPPGQGSYEQY. The complete CDR3 sequence is CASSFPPGQGSYEQYF. The whole variable domain, filled in from reference TRBV3 and TRBJ2-7, reads GPKVLQIPSHQIIDMGQMVTLNCDPVSNHLYFYWYKQILGQQMEFLVNFYNGKVMEKSKLFKDQFSVERPDGSYFTLKIQPTALEDSAVYFCASSFPPGQGSYEQYFGPGTRLTVL.